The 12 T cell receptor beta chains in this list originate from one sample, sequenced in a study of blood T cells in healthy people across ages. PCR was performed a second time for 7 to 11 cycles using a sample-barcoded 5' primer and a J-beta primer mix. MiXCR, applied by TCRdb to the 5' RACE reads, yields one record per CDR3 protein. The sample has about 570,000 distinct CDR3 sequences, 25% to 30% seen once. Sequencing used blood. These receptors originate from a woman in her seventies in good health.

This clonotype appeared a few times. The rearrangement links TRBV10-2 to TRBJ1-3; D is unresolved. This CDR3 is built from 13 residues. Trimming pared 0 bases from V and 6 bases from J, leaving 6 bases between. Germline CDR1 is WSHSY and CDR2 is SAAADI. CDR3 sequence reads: CASSESPENTIYF. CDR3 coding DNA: TGCGCCAGCAGTGAGTCCCCAGAAAACACCATATATTTT.

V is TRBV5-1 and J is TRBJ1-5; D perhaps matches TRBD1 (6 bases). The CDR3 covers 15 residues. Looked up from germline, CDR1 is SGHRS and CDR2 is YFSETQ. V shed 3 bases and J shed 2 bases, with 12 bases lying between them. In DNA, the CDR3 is TGCGCCAGCAGCTACTTACCAGGGGGCAATCAGCCCCAGCATTTT. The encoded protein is CASSYLPGGNQPQHF.

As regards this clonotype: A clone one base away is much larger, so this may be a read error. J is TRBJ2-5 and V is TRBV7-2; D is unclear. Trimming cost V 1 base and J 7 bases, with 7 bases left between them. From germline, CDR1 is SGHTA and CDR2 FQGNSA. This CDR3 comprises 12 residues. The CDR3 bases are TGTGCCAGCAGCTTAGAGGTGGGGACCCAGTACTTC. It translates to CASSLEVGTQYF.

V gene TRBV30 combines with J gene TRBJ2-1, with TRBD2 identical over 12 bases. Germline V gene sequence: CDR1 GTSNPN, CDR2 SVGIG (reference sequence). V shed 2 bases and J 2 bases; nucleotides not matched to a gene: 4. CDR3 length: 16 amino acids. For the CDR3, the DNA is TGTGCCTGGAGTCCGACTAGCGGGGGCCCCTACAATGAGCAGTTCTTC. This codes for CAWSPTSGGPYNEQFF.

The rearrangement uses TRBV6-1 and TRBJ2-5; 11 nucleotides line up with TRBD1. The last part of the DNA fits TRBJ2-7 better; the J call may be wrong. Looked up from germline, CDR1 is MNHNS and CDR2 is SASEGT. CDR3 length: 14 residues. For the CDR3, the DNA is TGTGCCAGCAGAGCCGGGACAGGGGGCTACGAGCAGTACTTC. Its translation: CASRAGTGGYEQYF.

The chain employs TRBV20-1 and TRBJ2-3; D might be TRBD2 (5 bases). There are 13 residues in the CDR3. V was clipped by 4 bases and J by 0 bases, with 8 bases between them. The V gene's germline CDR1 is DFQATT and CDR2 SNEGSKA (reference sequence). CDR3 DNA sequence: TGCAGTGCTAATGGGAGAAGCACAGATACGCAGTATTTT. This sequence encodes CSANGRSTDTQYF.

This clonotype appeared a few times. The CDR3 DNA follows: TGTGCCAGCAGTTACACCAGGACGGAGAACACCGGGGAGCTGTTTTTT. Its translation is CASSYTRTENTGELFF. This rearrangement joins TRBV6-2 or TRBV6-3 to TRBJ2-2; D is unclear. V was shortened by 2 bases and J by 1 base, with 11 bases between the two germline ends. CDR1 and CDR2 (germline): MNHEY, SVGEGT. CDR3 length: 16 amino acids.

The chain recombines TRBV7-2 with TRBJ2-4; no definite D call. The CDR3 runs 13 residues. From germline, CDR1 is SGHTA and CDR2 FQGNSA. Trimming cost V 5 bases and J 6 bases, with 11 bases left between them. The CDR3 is CASSEGPPNIQYF. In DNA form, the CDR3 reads TGTGCCAGCAGCGAAGGACCTCCAAACATTCAGTACTTC.

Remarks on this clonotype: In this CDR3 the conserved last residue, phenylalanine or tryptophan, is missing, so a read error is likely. In DNA, the CDR3 is TGCGCCAGCAGCTCGGGCGACTGGGCCAACGTCCTGACTTAC. Translating gives CASSSGDWANVLTY. This chain links TRBV5-1 with TRBJ2-6; no clear D. Trimming pared 3 bases from V and 5 bases from J, leaving 9 bases between. The CDR3 loop spans 14 amino acids. The germline V gene has CDR1 SGHRS and CDR2 YFSETQ.

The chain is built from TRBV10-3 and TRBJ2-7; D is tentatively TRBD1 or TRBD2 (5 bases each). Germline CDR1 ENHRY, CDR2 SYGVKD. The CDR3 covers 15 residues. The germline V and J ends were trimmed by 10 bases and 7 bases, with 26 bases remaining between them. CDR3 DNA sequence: TGTGCCACCGCCCGCCAAACCGGGACCTTTGGGGAGCAGTACTTC. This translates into CATARQTGTFGEQYF.

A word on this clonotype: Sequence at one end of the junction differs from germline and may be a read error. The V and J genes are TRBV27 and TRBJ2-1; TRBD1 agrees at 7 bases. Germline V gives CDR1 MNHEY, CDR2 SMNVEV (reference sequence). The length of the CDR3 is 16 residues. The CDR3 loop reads CASSFTGQVSYNGQFF. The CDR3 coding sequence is TGTGCCAGCAGTTTCACCGGACAGGTCTCCTACAATGGGCAGTTCTTC.

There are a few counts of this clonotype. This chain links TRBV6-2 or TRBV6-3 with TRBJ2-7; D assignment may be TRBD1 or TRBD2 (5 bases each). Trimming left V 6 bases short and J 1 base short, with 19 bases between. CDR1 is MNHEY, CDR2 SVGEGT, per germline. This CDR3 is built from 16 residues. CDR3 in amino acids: CASRDLNRDGSYEQYF. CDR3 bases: TGTGCCAGCAGGGACTTAAACCGGGACGGATCCTACGAGCAGTACTTC.